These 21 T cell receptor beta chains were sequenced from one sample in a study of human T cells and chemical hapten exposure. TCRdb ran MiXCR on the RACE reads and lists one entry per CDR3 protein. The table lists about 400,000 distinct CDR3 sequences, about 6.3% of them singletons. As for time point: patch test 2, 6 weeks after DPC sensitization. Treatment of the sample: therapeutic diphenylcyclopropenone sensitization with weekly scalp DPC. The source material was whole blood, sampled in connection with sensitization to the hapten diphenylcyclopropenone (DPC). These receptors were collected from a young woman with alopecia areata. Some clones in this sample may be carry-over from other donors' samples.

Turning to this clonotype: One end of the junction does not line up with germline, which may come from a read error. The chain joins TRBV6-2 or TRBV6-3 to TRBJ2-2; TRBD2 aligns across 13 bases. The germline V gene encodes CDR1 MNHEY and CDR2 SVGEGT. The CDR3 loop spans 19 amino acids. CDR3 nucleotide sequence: TGTGCCAGCAGTTACGGTCCTGGACTAGCGGGGGTCCACACCAGGGAGCTGTTTTTT. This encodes CASSYGPGLAGVHTRELFF.

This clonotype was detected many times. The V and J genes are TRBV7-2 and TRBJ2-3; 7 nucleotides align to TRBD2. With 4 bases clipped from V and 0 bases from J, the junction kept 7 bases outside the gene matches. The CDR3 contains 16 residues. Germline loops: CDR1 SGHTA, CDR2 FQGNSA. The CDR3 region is CASSYRPSGSTDTQYF. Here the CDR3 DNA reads TGTGCCAGCAGCTATAGGCCTAGCGGAAGCACAGATACGCAGTATTTT.

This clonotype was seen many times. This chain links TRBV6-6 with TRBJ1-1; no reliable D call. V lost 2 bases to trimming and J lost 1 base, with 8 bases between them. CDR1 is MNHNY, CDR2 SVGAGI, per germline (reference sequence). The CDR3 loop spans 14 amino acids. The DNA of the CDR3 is TGTGCCAGCAGTTACAGGATATCGAACACTGAAGCTTTCTTT. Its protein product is CASSYRISNTEAFF.

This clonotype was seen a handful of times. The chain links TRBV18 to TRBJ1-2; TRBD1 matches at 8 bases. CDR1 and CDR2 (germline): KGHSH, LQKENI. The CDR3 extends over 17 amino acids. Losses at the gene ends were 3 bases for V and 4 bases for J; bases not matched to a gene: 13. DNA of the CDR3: TGTGCCAGCTCACCGACGGGACAGGTGAGCTCCTCCTATGGCTACACCTTC. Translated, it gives CASSPTGQVSSSYGYTF.

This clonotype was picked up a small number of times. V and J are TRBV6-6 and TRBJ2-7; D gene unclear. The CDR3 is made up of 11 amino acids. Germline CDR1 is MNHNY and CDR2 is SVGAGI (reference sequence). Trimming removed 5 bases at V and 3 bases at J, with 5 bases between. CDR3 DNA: TGTGCCAGCAGTACCCTCTACGAGCAGTACTTC. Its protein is CASSTLYEQYF.

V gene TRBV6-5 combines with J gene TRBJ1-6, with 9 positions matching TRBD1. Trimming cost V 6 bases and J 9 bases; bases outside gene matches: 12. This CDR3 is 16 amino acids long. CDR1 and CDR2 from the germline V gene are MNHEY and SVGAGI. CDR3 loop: CASSPPGDRAGSPLHF. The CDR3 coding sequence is TGTGCCAGCAGCCCGCCGGGGGACAGGGCAGGTTCACCCCTCCACTTT.

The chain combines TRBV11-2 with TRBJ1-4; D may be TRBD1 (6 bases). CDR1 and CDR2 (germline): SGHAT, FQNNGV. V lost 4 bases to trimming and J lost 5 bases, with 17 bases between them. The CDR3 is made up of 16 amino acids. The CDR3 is CASSSASGGPNEKLFF. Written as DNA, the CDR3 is TGTGCCAGCAGCTCTGCCAGCGGGGGCCCGAATGAAAAACTGTTTTTT.

Written as DNA, the CDR3 is TGTGCCAGCAGCTTGAGACAGGGGGCGGGTTACGAGCAGTACTTC. Amino acid sequence: CASSLRQGAGYEQYF. This chain joins TRBV7-6 and TRBJ2-7; 10 bases are a match to TRBD1. Germline V lookup: CDR1 SGHVS, CDR2 FNYEAQ. J was trimmed by 4 bases and V by 3 bases; bases with no gene match: 6. The CDR3 length is 15 residues.

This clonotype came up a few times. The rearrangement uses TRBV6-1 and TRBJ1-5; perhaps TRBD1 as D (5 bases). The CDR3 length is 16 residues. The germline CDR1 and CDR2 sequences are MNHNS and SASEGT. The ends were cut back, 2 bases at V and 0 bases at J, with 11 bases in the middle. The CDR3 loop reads CASSEMKQDSNQPQHF. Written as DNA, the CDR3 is TGTGCCAGCAGTGAAATGAAACAGGATAGCAATCAGCCCCAGCATTTT.

The CDR3 loop is CASRPRAGHSTDTQYF. The CDR3 DNA follows: TGTGCCAGCCGTCCCCGTGCGGGGCACAGCACAGATACGCAGTATTTT. This chain joins TRBV7-8 and TRBJ2-3, with D possibly TRBD2 on 6 matching bases. Germline lookup yields CDR1 SGHVS and CDR2 FQNEAQ. Between the trimmed V and J ends, which lost 8 bases and 0 bases, there was a span of 18 bases. CDR3 length equals 16 residues.

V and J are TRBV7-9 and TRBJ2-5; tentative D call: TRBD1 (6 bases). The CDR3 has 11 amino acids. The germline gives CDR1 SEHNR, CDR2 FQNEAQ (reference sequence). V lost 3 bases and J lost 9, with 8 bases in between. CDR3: CASSFAGAQYF. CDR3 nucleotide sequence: TGTGCCAGCAGCTTTGCAGGGGCCCAGTACTTC.

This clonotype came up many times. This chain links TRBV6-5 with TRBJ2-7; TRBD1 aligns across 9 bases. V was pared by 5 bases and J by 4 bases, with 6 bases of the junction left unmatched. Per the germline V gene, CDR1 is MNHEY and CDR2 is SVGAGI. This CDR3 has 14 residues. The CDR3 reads CASSLDRGAYEQYF. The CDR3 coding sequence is TGTGCCAGCAGTCTGGACAGGGGCGCTTACGAGCAGTACTTC.

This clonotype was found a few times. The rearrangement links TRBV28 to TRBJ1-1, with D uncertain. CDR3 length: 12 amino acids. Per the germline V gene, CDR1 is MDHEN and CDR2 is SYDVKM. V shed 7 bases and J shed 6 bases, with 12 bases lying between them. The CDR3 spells CASTPQVAEAFF. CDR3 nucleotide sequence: TGTGCCAGCACCCCTCAGGTTGCTGAAGCTTTCTTT.

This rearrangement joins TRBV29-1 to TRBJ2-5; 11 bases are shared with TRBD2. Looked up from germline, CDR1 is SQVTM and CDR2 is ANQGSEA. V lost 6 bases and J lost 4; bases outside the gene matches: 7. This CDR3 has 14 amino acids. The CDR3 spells CSVAEGLAGETQYF. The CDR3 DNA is TGCAGCGTCGCAGAAGGACTAGCGGGAGAGACCCAGTACTTC.

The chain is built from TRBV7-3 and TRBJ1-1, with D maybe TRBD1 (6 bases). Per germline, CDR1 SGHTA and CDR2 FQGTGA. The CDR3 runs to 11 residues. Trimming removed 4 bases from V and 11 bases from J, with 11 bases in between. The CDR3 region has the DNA TGTGCCAGCAGCTCCCCGAGGGGGGCTTTCTTT. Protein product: CASSSPRGAFF.

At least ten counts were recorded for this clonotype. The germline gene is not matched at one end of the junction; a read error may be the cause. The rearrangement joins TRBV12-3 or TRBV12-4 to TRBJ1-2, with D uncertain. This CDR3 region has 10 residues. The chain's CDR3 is CASSLGPGIF. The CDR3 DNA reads TGTGCCAGCAGTTTAGGGCCGGGGATCTTC.

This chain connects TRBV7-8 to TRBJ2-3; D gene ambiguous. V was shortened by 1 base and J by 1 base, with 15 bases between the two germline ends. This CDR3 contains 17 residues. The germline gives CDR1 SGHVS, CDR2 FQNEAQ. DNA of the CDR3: TGTGCCAGCAGCTTAGAACGCTCTTCCTTTGGCACAGATACGCAGTATTTT. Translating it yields CASSLERSSFGTDTQYF.

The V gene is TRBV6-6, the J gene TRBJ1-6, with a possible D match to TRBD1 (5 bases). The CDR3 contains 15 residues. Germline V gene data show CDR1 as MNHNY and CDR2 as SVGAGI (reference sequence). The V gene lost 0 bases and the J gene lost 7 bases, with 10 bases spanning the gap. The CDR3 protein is CASSYSAGGNSPLHF. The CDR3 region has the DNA TGTGCCAGCAGTTACTCAGCTGGGGGGAATTCACCCCTCCACTTT.

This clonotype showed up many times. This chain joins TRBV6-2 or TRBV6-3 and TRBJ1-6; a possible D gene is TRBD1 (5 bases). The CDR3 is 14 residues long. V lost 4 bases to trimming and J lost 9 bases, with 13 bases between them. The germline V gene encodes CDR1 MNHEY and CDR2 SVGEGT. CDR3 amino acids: CASSFTGMGSPLHF. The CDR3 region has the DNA TGTGCCAGCAGTTTCACAGGCATGGGTTCACCCCTCCACTTT.

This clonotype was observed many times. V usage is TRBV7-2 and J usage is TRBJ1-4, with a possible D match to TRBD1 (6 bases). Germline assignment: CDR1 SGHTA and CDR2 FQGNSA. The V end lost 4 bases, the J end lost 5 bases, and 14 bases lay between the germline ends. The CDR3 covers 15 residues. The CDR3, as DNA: TGTGCCAGCAGCTCGTTGGGGGCAGGAAATGAAAAACTGTTTTTT. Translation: CASSSLGAGNEKLFF.

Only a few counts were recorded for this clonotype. CDR3 sequence (DNA): TGTGCCAGCAGTTACAGGGGAGCCTACGAGCAGTACTTC. As protein: CASSYRGAYEQYF. The rearrangement links TRBV27 to TRBJ2-7, with TRBD1 matching 7 bases. J gave up 2 bases and V 4 bases, and 2 bases lay outside the gene matches. The CDR3 contains 13 residues. Germline V gene lookup returns CDR1 MNHEY and CDR2 SMNVEV (reference sequence).